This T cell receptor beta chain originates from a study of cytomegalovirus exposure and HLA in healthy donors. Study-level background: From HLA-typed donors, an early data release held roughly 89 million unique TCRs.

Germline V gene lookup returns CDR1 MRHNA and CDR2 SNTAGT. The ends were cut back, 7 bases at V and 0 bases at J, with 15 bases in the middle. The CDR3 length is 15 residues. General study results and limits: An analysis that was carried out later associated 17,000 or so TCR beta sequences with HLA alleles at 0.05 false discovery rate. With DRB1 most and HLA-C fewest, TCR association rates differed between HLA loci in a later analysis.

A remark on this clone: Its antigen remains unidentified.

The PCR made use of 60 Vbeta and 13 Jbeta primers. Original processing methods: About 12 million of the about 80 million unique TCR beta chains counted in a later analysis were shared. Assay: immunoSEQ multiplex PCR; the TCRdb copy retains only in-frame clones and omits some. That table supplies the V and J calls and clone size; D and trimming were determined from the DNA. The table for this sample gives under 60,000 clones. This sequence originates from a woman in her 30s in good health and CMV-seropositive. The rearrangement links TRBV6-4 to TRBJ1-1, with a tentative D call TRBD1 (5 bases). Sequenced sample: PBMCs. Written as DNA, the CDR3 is TGTGCCAGCACCCGGAGGGGACGGCTGAACACTGAAGCTTTCTTT. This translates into CASTRRGRLNTEAFF.